A selection of T cell receptor beta chains follows, all from one sample in a study of control samples from healthy donors and cancer patients. Generated by immunoSEQ multiplex PCR, the TCRdb table keeps only in-frame clones and is missing some. The sample lists approximately 110,000 clones, roughly 85% occurring once. The sequenced sample consisted of blood. The receptors here all came from a woman between 50 and 59 years old in good health. The CDR3 runs from the conserved cysteine through the conserved F or W. The D gene is left open where the match is weak. Some rows mark clone size as missing; the rest say once, few, many or name a class of expanded clone.

v_call: TRBV28
clone_size: NA
j_call: TRBJ2-2
d_call: NA
cdr3_length: 15
cdr3_aa: CASRERKQSWGELFF
cdr3_nt: TGTGCCAGCAGAGAAAGGAAACAATCGTGGGGGGAGCTGTTTTTT

v_call: TRBV6-2/TRBV6-3
clone_size: NA
j_call: TRBJ2-7
d_call: NA
cdr3_length: 15
cdr3_aa: CASSTPDGSSYEQYF
cdr3_nt: TGTGCCAGCAGTACCCCGGACGGAAGCTCCTACGAGCAGTACTTC

v_call: TRBV28
clone_size: NA
j_call: TRBJ1-3
d_call: NA
cdr3_length: 15
cdr3_aa: CASSLTGSTGNTIYF
cdr3_nt: TGTGCCAGCAGTTTAACAGGTAGCACTGGAAACACCATATATTTT

v_call: TRBV29-1
clone_size: NA
j_call: TRBJ2-7
d_call: TRBD1
cdr3_length: 13
cdr3_aa: CSVGRTGSYEQYF
cdr3_nt: TGCAGCGTGGGAAGGACAGGGTCCTACGAGCAGTACTTC

v_call: TRBV3-1/TRBV3-2
clone_size: NA
j_call: TRBJ2-6
d_call: NA
cdr3_length: 15
cdr3_aa: CASSQQASGANVLTF
cdr3_nt: TGTGCCAGCAGCCAACAGGCCTCTGGGGCCAACGTCCTGACTTTC

v_call: TRBV6-5
clone_size: NA
j_call: TRBJ1-1
d_call: NA
cdr3_length: 12
cdr3_aa: CASSRHGTEAFF
cdr3_nt: TGTGCCAGCAGCAGACATGGAACTGAAGCTTTCTTT

v_call: TRBV10-3
clone_size: NA
j_call: TRBJ2-7
d_call: TRBD1
cdr3_length: 13
cdr3_aa: CAISPGQGSEQYF
cdr3_nt: TGTGCCATCAGTCCTGGACAGGGGAGCGAGCAGTACTTC

v_call: TRBV27
clone_size: NA
j_call: TRBJ1-6
d_call: NA
cdr3_length: 13
cdr3_aa: CASSFHGGTPLHF
cdr3_nt: TGTGCCAGCAGTTTTCATGGGGGGACACCCCTCCACTTT

v_call: TRBV4-2
clone_size: few
j_call: TRBJ1-6
d_call: TRBD1
cdr3_length: 18
cdr3_aa: CASSQDPQGTGLGSPLHF
cdr3_nt: TGTGCCAGCAGCCAAGACCCTCAGGGGACAGGGCTTGGTTCACCCCTCCACTTT

v_call: TRBV3-1/TRBV3-2
clone_size: NA
j_call: TRBJ2-7
d_call: NA
cdr3_length: 15
cdr3_aa: CASSQDGGYSYEQYF
cdr3_nt: TGTGCCAGCAGCCAAGATGGGGGGTACTCCTACGAGCAGTACTTC

v_call: TRBV19
clone_size: NA
j_call: TRBJ2-1
d_call: TRBD2
cdr3_length: 15
cdr3_aa: CASRTTSGSPNEQFF
cdr3_nt: TGTGCCAGTAGGACGACTAGCGGGAGCCCCAATGAGCAGTTCTTC

v_call: TRBV15
clone_size: NA
j_call: TRBJ2-5
d_call: NA
cdr3_length: 17
cdr3_aa: CATSKKIWGGNQETQYF
cdr3_nt: TGTGCCACCAGCAAAAAAATTTGGGGGGGCAATCAAGAGACCCAGTACTTC

v_call: TRBV7-2
clone_size: NA
j_call: TRBJ2-3
d_call: NA
cdr3_length: 18
cdr3_aa: CASSLPPGGGPSTDTQYF
cdr3_nt: TGTGCCAGCAGCCTGCCCCCAGGGGGGGGGCCTAGCACAGATACGCAGTATTTT

v_call: TRBV10-3
clone_size: few
j_call: TRBJ2-1
d_call: NA
cdr3_length: 14
cdr3_aa: CAISDPDYGNEQFF
cdr3_nt: TGTGCCATCAGTGACCCTGACTACGGCAATGAACAGTTCTTC

v_call: TRBV5-1
clone_size: NA
j_call: TRBJ2-7
d_call: TRBD2
cdr3_length: 14
cdr3_aa: CASSLVAGGPEQYF
cdr3_nt: TGCGCCAGCAGCTTAGTAGCGGGGGGGCCCGAGCAGTACTTC

v_call: TRBV5-1
clone_size: NA
j_call: TRBJ2-5
d_call: NA
cdr3_length: 12
cdr3_aa: CASSPSQETQYF
cdr3_nt: TGCGCCAGCAGCCCATCCCAAGAGACCCAGTACTTC

v_call: TRBV19
clone_size: NA
j_call: TRBJ2-7
d_call: NA
cdr3_length: 14
cdr3_aa: CASSIGPSSYEQYF
cdr3_nt: TGTGCCAGTAGTATAGGTCCGAGCAGCTACGAGCAGTACTTC